The clone carrying this T cell receptor (beta chain) was seen a handful of times. Seattle participants joined during active infection and were tracked over time. This specimen comes from a study of blood T cell repertoires in COVID-19. Looking at the study overall: PBMCs, B-cell-depleted T cells, or T cells provided the cDNA or gDNA that made up the material.

Sequencing was performed with immunoSEQ multiplex PCR; in TCRdb, only in-frame clones are kept and a portion is missing. The sample has roughly 230,000 clones, 70% to 90% seen once. Germline-derived CDR1 and CDR2 are SGHDN and FVKESK. The CDR3 consists of 12 residues. Trimming took 1 base from V and 5 from J, leaving 3 bases between them. The chain uses TRBV14 and TRBJ2-1, with unresolved D. The TCR originated in a man aged 45-65 years with COVID-19, enrolled during active disease. Sequencing was carried out using peripheral blood. CDR3 amino acids: CASSQVNNEQFF. The CDR3 DNA follows: TGTGCCAGCAGCCAAGTAAACAATGAGCAGTTCTTC.